The present TCR beta chain was sequenced within a study of blood T cell repertoires in COVID-19. Sequencing used immunoSEQ multiplex PCR; TCRdb keeps in-frame clones, though not all of them. There are 200,000 to 250,000 clones in the sample; 75% to 90% occur only once, and over 3% lies in the top ten. The clonotype comes from a woman between 18 and 29 years old in a cohort exposed to, infected with or recovered from COVID-19 (not recorded which). Sequenced: PBMCs or T cells enriched from blood (not recorded which).

The CDR3 region is CASSLGTGGNYGYTF. The CDR3 DNA follows: TGTGCCAGCAGCTTAGGGACAGGGGGCAACTATGGCTACACCTTC. The chain is built from TRBV7-9 and TRBJ1-2, with TRBD1 matching over 11 bases. The V gene's germline CDR1 is SEHNR and CDR2 FQNEAQ (reference sequence). V lost 1 base, J lost 2 bases, and 0 bases stayed unmatched. The CDR3 extends over 15 amino acids. The full variable domain, with the rest looked up from reference TRBV7-9 and TRBJ1-2, is DTGVSQNPRHKITKRGQNVTFRCDPISEHNRLYWYRQTLGQGPEFLTYFQNEAQLEKSRLLSDRFSAERPKGSFSTLEIQRTEQGDSAMYLCASSLGTGGNYGYTFGSGTRLTVV.